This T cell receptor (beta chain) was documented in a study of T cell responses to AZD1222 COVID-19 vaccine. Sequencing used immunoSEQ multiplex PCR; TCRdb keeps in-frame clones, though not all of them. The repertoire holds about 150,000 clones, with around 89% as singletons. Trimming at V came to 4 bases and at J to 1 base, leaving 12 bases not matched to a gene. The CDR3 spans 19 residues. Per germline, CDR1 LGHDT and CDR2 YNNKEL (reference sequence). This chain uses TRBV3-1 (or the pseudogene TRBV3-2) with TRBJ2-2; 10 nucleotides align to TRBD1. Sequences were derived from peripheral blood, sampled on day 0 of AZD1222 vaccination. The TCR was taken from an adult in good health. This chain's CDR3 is CASSPIPFGTGVNTGELFF. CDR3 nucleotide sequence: TGTGCCAGCAGCCCCATCCCATTCGGGACAGGGGTGAACACCGGGGAGCTGTTTTTT.